This T cell receptor beta chain was captured by sequencing in a study of T-cell reconstitution after alpha-beta-depleted transplantation in children. This sample's TCRbeta library carried unique molecular identifier barcodes. In TCRdb, the PCR reads were re-called with MiXCR into one record per CDR3 protein. The sample has over 150,000 distinct CDR3 sequences, less than 15% seen once. CDR3 length: 15 residues. Germline V gene sequence: CDR1 MNHNS, CDR2 SASEGT. J gave up 3 bases and V 8 bases, and 12 bases lay outside the gene matches. This clonotype was seen at least ten times. The chain links TRBV6-1 to TRBJ1-1; 7 nucleotides match TRBD1. The source was PBMCs from the stem cell graft donor, collected from the stem cell graft. This TCR was sampled from a human donor who donated a stem cell graft to a child with acute lymphoblastic leukemia. The CDR3 DNA sequence: TGTGCCAGCGCCCTTGGGACAGCCGGAGACACTGAAGCTTTCTTT. Protein product: CASALGTAGDTEAFF.